This TCR beta chain was observed in a study of blood T cell repertoires in COVID-19. Study at large: T cells, B-cell-depleted T cells, or PBMCs provided the cDNA or gDNA that served as material.

Trimming removed 4 bases from V and 5 bases from J; junction bases left unmatched: 14. Per germline, CDR1 SGHAT and CDR2 FQNNGV. This CDR3 is built from 17 residues. The protocol was immunoSEQ multiplex PCR, while the TCRdb copy is restricted to in-frame clones and leaves out a portion. The sample has about 210,000 clones; roughly 94% are singletons. In this sample, this clone turned up once. Sequencing input: peripheral blood. The chain links TRBV11-2 to TRBJ2-1; 7 bases line up with TRBD1. The receptor was derived from a man aged 25-45 years with acute or convalescent COVID-19. CDR3 bases: TGTGCCAGCAGCTCCACCGAATATGCGACAGGGAACAATGAGCAGTTCTTC. Translation: CASSSTEYATGNNEQFF.